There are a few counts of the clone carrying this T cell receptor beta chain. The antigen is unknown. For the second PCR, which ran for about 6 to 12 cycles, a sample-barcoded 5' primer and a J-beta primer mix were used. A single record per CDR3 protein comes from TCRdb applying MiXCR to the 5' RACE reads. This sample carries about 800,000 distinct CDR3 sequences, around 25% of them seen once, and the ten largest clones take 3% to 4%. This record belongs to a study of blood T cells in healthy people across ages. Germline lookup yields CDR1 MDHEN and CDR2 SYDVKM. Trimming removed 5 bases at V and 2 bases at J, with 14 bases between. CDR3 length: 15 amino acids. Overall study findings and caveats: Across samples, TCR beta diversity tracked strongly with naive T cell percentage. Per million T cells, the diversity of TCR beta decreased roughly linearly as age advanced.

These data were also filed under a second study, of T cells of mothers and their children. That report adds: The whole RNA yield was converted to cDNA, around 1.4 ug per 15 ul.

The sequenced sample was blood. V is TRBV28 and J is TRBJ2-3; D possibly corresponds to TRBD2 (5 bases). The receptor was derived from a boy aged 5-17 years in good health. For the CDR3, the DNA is TGTGCCAGCAGTGAGGGCGTCCTGACCACAGATACGCAGTATTTT. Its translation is CASSEGVLTTDTQYF.